Sequencing of this TCR beta chain was carried out in a study of hypomethylating agent response in myelodysplastic syndrome. Study overall: About 6 patients responded with complete response or hematologic improvement; a few did not. Complete response or hematologic improvement counted as response; others were non-responders.

Details on this clone: What it recognizes is unknown.

Libraries were prepared by immunoSEQ multiplex PCR; TCRdb keeps only in-frame clonotypes and omits some of them. The sample carries about 7,600 clones, around nine tenths recorded once. Overall study findings and caveats: Control donors' ages did not match those of MDS patients.

The CDR3 loop spans 13 amino acids. V was cut by 6 bases and J by 4 bases, with 12 bases left in between. Germline CDR1 and CDR2: MNHNS and SASEGT. The specimen was bone marrow, collected before or after starting hypomethylating agent treatment for myelodysplastic syndrome (not recorded which). This clonotype was sampled from a human donor with myelodysplastic syndrome. This chain connects TRBV6-1 to TRBJ1-1; TRBD1 is a possible D gene (5 bases). The CDR3 DNA reads TGTGCCAGCAGGGCCTCAGGGAGCACTGAAGCTTTCTTT. It codes for CASRASGSTEAFF.